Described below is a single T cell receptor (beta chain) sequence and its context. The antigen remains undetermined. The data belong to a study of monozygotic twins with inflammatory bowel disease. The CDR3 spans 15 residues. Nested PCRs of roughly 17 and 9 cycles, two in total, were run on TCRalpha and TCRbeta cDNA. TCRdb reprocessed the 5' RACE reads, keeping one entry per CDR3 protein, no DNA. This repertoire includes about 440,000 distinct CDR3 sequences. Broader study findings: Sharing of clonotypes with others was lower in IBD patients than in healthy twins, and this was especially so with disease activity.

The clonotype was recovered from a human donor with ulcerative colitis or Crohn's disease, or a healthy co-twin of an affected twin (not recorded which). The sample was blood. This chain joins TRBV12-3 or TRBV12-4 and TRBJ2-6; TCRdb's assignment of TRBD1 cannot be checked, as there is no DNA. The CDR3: CASSYRVSGANVLTF.